The sequence of this T cell receptor beta chain was determined in a study of cytomegalovirus exposure and HLA in healthy donors (dated by TCRdb to the late 2010s). Regarding the research as a whole: According to an earlier analysis of 587 of the donors, about 179 million T cells yielded 100 million or so unique TCR beta sequences and 276 Gb of sequence data. The study profiled the T cell repertoires of hundreds of subjects by immunosequencing and related them to cytomegalovirus serostatus. Roughly 320 gigabases of sequencing data and approximately 91 million unique TCR sequences made up an early release that covered 500 to 650 HLA-typed donors. To study patterns of TCR occurrence, a later analysis re-analyzed previously published TCR beta repertoires from more than 550 donors and added high-resolution HLA genotyping. An earlier analysis of 450 to 750 of the donors used high-throughput TCR beta sequencing to judge whether each TCR beta V gene segment behaved as functional or pseudogenic. The study combined high-throughput TCR immunosequencing, statistical association of individual TCRs with disease status, and machine learning to predict cytomegalovirus infection status. Every repertoire in the discovery cohort had been generated on one and the same sequencing platform. Class I and class II HLA loci were covered by the typing at four-digit resolution. Rather than drawing on any new phenotypic data, the later analysis identified candidate immune exposures from TCR beta sequences and the way those sequences occurred across donors. The number of typed donors differed by locus: about 629-630 for A, B, C, DRB1 and DQB1; some 500 for DQA1; 606 for DPA1; and around 470 for DPB1. A separate validation cohort of about 110 different subjects was used in addition to the roughly 620-subject first cohort. Among the roughly 400 genotyped donors, around 81% belonged to the genetic ancestry cluster associated with self-reported Caucasian donors. The study aimed to test whether cataloging public T cell receptors could reveal signatures of past pathogen exposure. On average, about 240,000 unique TCR beta nucleotide sequences were sequenced per donor among a few hundred genotyped donors of the cohort, with around 19% of those sequences being non-productive. Donor age, sex, ethnicity and CMV serostatus were collected together with the repertoire data. Four or five DR-DQ haplotypes were treated as single units for association and clustering because of strong linkage in the cohort. In a later genetic analysis, genome-wide SNP genotypes for about 55% of the roughly 700 donors were used, and that subset was treated as a discovery cohort.

With regard to this clone: The target of this receptor is not known. Nothing much larger sits one base from this clone, and base qualities are not available.

Library generation was performed with the immunoSEQ multiplex PCR assay. A mixture of 60 forward primers for TCR Vbeta segments and 13 reverse primers for TCR Jbeta segments was used in the multiplex PCR. Amplification of the CDR3 region of rearranged TCR beta genes was performed with a multiplex PCR assay on genomic DNA. Amplified TCR beta libraries were sequenced as 87-base-pair reads on the Illumina HiSeq System. Concerning the study's data processing: Across the 600 to 700 repertoires, a later analysis counted roughly 77 million unique TCR beta chains, 9 million to 14 million of which were shared by at least two donors. Raw reads were error-corrected and collapsed into unique sequences by a nearest-neighbor algorithm in which closely related sequences were merged to remove PCR and sequencing errors. To assign V, D and J gene segments, CDR3 sequences were aligned to IMGT reference sequences. Each retained sequence needed at least a six-nucleotide match to both a V gene segment and a J gene segment. A rearrangement was called productive if the CDR3 had no stop codons and remained in frame with V and J, and every other rearrangement was called non-productive. Following IMGT convention, CDR3 was defined as the stretch from the second conserved V-encoded cysteine to the conserved J-encoded phenylalanine. The earlier analysis of a few hundred of the donors excluded sequences that lacked an unambiguous match to a single V gene segment. In an earlier analysis of approximately 500 of the donors, a V segment was called functional when productive rearrangements were above 56.7%, and segregating when the standard deviation between donors exceeded 5%. A statistical classification framework was built to diagnose cytomegalovirus status from the catalog of TCR beta chain sequences. A later analysis assigned V and J genes by comparing TCR nucleotide sequences with IMGT/GENE-DB human TR gene sequences. In a later analysis, CDR3 sequences and most-parsimonious VDJ recombination scenarios were assigned using the TCRdist pipeline. In a later analysis, each TCR beta chain was defined by its CDR3 amino acid sequence together with its V-gene family, and reads lacking a unique V-gene family were excluded. In a later analysis, around 650 highly shared, low-generation-probability nucleotide sequences were removed to address suspected cross-contamination and a sequencing artifact. In a later analysis, a clonal expansion index for each public chain was calculated from normalized within-repertoire ranks of inferred template counts. In a later analysis, generation probabilities were computed with a VDJ recombination model fitted to out-of-frame rearrangements, and the resulting probabilities were checked against IGoR. In a later analysis, TCR-TCR, TCR-HLA and TCR-CMV co-occurrence was scored with hypergeometric tests, and a repertoire-size bias correction was applied to TCR pairs. To estimate false discovery rates, a later analysis permuted the HLA or CMV assignments 20 times. In a later analysis, co-occurring TCRs were grouped using DBSCAN, with TCRdist sequence similarity added in when clustering inside HLA-allele-positive subsets. For co-occurrence clustering, repertoires with fewer than 30,000 or more than 120,000 public chains were excluded, along with five or six repertoires with anomalous nucleotide sharing. TCRdb holds this immuneACCESS table with in-frame rearrangements only. Some clones are missing; in checked studies, unresolved V genes explain under half, and the rest has no known cause. Clonal size and the V and J genes are those of that table, whereas D and trimming came from the DNA. The sample profile shows around 120,000 clones; about 73% of them were found once. The ten biggest clones cover about 8.2% of the sample.

The study at large found these results: According to a later genetic analysis, donors in an Asian-associated ancestry cluster had fewer N-insertions in productive TCRs than the approximately 700-donor mean. In both the original and validation cohorts, the classifier was reported to diagnose cytomegalovirus status with high specificity and sensitivity. A later analysis found that HLA-associated TCR beta chains were more clonally expanded and had lower generation probabilities than equally common non-associated chains. Because HLA typing was missing for some donors at each locus, association tests included only the typed subset. In a later analysis, some 18,000 TCR beta sequences were associated with specific HLA alleles at a false discovery rate of 0.05. CMV serostatus was the only immune exposure information available for the cohort. In a later analysis, most CMV-associated TCR beta chains were found to appear HLA-restricted, with HLA associations seemingly driven largely by CMV exposure. The study listed 150 to 200 TCR beta chains as associated with cytomegalovirus. Over 15 rarely observed V segments, including chromosome 9 orphons, were excluded from the earlier analysis of some 590 of the donors because counts were too low. Assigning TCR associations to individual alleles was difficult when HLA alleles, especially DR and DQ, strongly co-occurred. A further reported finding was that TCR beta sequences accurately predicted the HLA-A and HLA-B alleles for most subjects in the first cohort. In a later genetic analysis, a missense DCLRE1C variant was associated with V-gene and J-gene trimming of TCR beta chains, and the association was replicated in an independent cohort. In vitro tests confirmed that a few of the cytomegalovirus-associated TCR beta chains recognize cytomegalovirus antigens. Several of the top co-occurrence clusters appeared to be linked to parvovirus B19, influenza, CMV and Epstein-Barr virus, according to a later analysis. The authors suggested that the approach could potentially be generalized to other disease states and immunological phenotypes. Only TCR beta chains were sequenced in this cohort, and the absence of alpha or paired-chain data limited detectable features. In a later analysis, the rate of TCR association differed among HLA loci, with DRB1 alleles having the most associated TCRs and HLA-C alleles having the fewest. Most TCR sequences were observed very rarely across donors, whereas some public TCRs were present in many individuals. A group of highly shared sequence variants was considered likely to be a technical artifact of the sequencing pipeline. In an earlier analysis of a few hundred of the donors, most TCR beta V segments were observed in productive rearrangements about 87% or about 30% of the time, broadly matching IMGT annotations. Correlated functional status among segregating V segments might reflect linkage disequilibrium, but an unknown experimental factor could not be ruled out. The presence/absence analyses assumed that sequencing depth was roughly uniform across donors, and that assumption may not be true.

In total, approximately 700 healthy bone marrow donors made up the cohort. Cohort members were all nominally healthy when sampled, although unrecorded immune exposures were likely present. The donor was CMV seropositive and was included in the group of 250 to 300 seropositive cohort members. Every donor gave a peripheral blood sample, and the peripheral blood mononuclear cells from that sample were used for TCR beta sequencing. Genomic DNA extraction from the blood cell samples was performed with the Qiagen DNeasy Blood Extraction Kit. This TCR derives from a woman between 40 and 50 years old in good health and CMV-seropositive. Sequences were obtained from PBMCs.

The DNA is as follows: TGTGCCAGCAGCTACCGGGACAGGAACTACGAGCAGTACTTC. Its translation reads: CASSYRDRNYEQYF. The V and J segments used are TRBV11-1 and TRBJ2-7, with TRBD1 identical over 8 junction bases. From its cysteine to its phenylalanine, the CDR3 spans 14 amino acids. The retained sequence is limited to the CDR3, 42 bases, with the frame set at the first base. The germline V gene (reference sequence) provides CDR1 SGHAT and CDR2 FQDESV. V and J are trimmed by 4 bases and 3 bases, and the gene matches miss 5 bases of the junction.